The 18 T cell receptor beta chains presented below share a single source sample, sequenced in a study of T-cell reconstitution after alpha-beta-depleted transplantation in children (dated by TCRdb to the mid-2010s). Libraries were prepared through PCR. TCRdb names Illumina HiSeq 2500 as the instrument used. TCR libraries were prepared with molecular barcoding, using unique molecular identifiers to normalize TCRbeta repertoire quantification. TCRdb reran the public reads through fastp at Q25 and MiXCR, keeping productive beta chains. Rows matching on CDR3 protein sequence are summarized as one entry with the most common DNA and genes. The sample table records 190,000 or so distinct CDR3 sequences; about 6.8% of these occur just once. Around 2.7% of the sample is taken by the ten largest. Material: PBMCs from the stem cell graft donor, obtained from the stem cell graft. These receptor sequences come from a human donor who donated a stem cell graft to a child with Wiskott-Aldrich syndrome.

This clonotype showed up many times. V gene TRBV7-9 combines with J gene TRBJ1-6; 9 bases line up with TRBD1. Trimming removed 2 bases from V and 9 bases from J; junction bases left unmatched: 2. The V gene's germline CDR1 is SEHNR and CDR2 FQNEAQ (reference sequence). The CDR3 extends over 14 amino acids. In DNA, the CDR3 is TGTGCCAGCAGCTTATTACAGGGGGCTTCACCCCTCCACTTT. It specifies CASSLLQGASPLHF.

In this sample, this clonotype turned up many times. The chain joins TRBV7-2 to TRBJ1-2; 8 nucleotides align to TRBD1. CDR1 SGHTA and CDR2 FQGNSA come from the germline V gene. CDR3 length: 16 amino acids. Trimming removed 5 bases from V and 8 bases from J; junction bases left unmatched: 16. CDR3 protein: CASSTDRGRIPGGYTF. As DNA, the CDR3 is TGTGCCAGCAGCACAGACAGGGGCCGGATCCCTGGGGGCTACACCTTC.

This clonotype has at least ten counts. V is TRBV12-3 or TRBV12-4 and J is TRBJ2-2; D unresolved. The V and J ends lost 7 bases and 0 bases respectively, with 12 bases between them. The CDR3 sequence is 15 residues long. The CDR3 DNA reads as TGTGCCAGCAAATTAGTCTCTTCGAACACCGGGGAGCTGTTTTTT. Protein product: CASKLVSSNTGELFF.

The chain couples TRBV5-1 to TRBJ2-2; D remains ambiguous. The length of the CDR3 is 15 residues. Germline CDR1 SGHRS, CDR2 YFSETQ. The V end was cut by 0 bases, the J end by 2 bases, with 8 bases between. As DNA, the CDR3 is TGCGCCAGCAGCTTGGGCCGGGTCAACACCGGGGAGCTGTTTTTT. It encodes CASSLGRVNTGELFF.

V and J are TRBV7-6 and TRBJ2-7; possibly TRBD2 for D (7 bases). The CDR3 length is 16 residues. Trimming removed 5 bases at V and 4 bases at J, with 21 bases between. Germline lookup yields CDR1 SGHVS and CDR2 FNYEAQ. The CDR3: CASSLRRGAGSYEQYF. The CDR3 bases are TGTGCCAGCAGCCTACGCCGGGGGGCAGGGAGTTACGAGCAGTACTTC.

Many counts were recorded for this clonotype. The chain couples TRBV29-1 to TRBJ2-7; 7 bases are shared with TRBD1. V dropped 1 base and J dropped 2; count of bases not matched to a gene: 2. The CDR3 is 13 amino acids. Germline V gene data show CDR1 as SQVTM and CDR2 as ANQGSEA. CDR3 nucleotide sequence: TGCAGCGTTGAAGTGGACAGGCCCTACGAGCAGTACTTC. It encodes CSVEVDRPYEQYF.

This clonotype was detected many times. V gene TRBV5-1 combines with J gene TRBJ2-1; unclear D gene. V was cut by 3 bases and J by 8 bases, with 9 bases left in between. Germline assignment: CDR1 SGHRS and CDR2 YFSETQ. The CDR3 loop spans 12 amino acids. In DNA, the CDR3 is TGCGCCAGCAGCTGGAGTAGCTATGAGCAGTTCTTC. Translated, it gives CASSWSSYEQFF.

This clonotype was seen a few times. The gene calls are TRBV5-1 and TRBJ1-2; D gene unclear. V lost 0 bases and J 2 bases, leaving 8 bases between the germline ends. The CDR3 is 14 residues long. CDR1 is SGHRS and CDR2 is YFSETQ in the germline V gene. CDR3: CASSLGGQNYGYTF. The CDR3 nucleotides are TGCGCCAGCAGCTTGGGCGGGCAGAACTATGGCTACACCTTC.

This clonotype was seen a few times. The J gene is TRBJ2-7, the V gene TRBV20-1, with 7 bases matching TRBD1. After removal of 3 bases from V and 1 base from J, the junction contained 6 bases not matched to a gene. This CDR3 is 14 amino acids long. Germline V gene data show CDR1 as DFQATT and CDR2 as SNEGSKA (reference sequence). CDR3: CSASKGAPSYEQYF. DNA of the CDR3: TGCAGTGCTAGTAAGGGGGCCCCTTCCTACGAGCAGTACTTC.

This clonotype was picked up many times. This sequence joins TRBV4-1 and TRBJ2-1, with D unresolved. The CDR3 loop spans 16 amino acids. Trimming took off 0 bases at V and 0 bases at J, with 9 bases between the two ends. Germline CDR1 and CDR2: MGHRA and YSYEKL. CDR3 nucleotide sequence: TGCGCCAGCAGCCAAGATTCGACGCCCTCCTACAATGAGCAGTTCTTC. As protein: CASSQDSTPSYNEQFF.

The V call is TRBV4-2, the J call TRBJ2-2, with 7 bases identical to TRBD1. CDR3 length: 17 amino acids. The junction had 10 bases not matched to a gene; V was cut back by 3 bases and J by 3 bases. Germline CDR1 reads LGHNA; CDR2 reads YNFKEQ. In nucleotides, the CDR3 is TGTGCCAGCAGCCACGATGCTTGGACAGGTTACACCGGGGAGCTGTTTTTT. It yields the protein CASSHDAWTGYTGELFF.

In this sample, this clonotype turned up many times. In DNA, the CDR3 is TGTGCCAGCAACACCCCGGGAGATTCTTTTGCCGGCTACACCTTC. It yields the protein CASNTPGDSFAGYTF. This chain uses TRBV6-5 with TRBJ1-2, with D unresolved. V was trimmed by 7 bases and J by 8 bases, leaving 23 bases between them. The V gene's germline CDR1 is MNHEY and CDR2 SVGAGI. The CDR3 is made up of 15 amino acids.

This clonotype was counted between two and nine times. The chain recombines TRBV11-2 with TRBJ2-6, with D hard to call. This CDR3 spans 15 amino acids. The germline V and J ends were trimmed by 6 bases and 2 bases, with 11 bases remaining between them. From germline, CDR1 is SGHAT and CDR2 FQNNGV. The CDR3: CASSPKRTGANVLTF. CDR3 in DNA: TGTGCCAGCAGTCCCAAGAGGACTGGGGCCAACGTCCTGACTTTC.

This clonotype was seen repeatedly, ten times or more. The chain is built from TRBV30 and TRBJ2-7; tentatively, D is TRBD2 (7 bases). Trimming cost V 8 bases and J 4 bases, with 24 bases left between them. From germline, CDR1 is GTSNPN and CDR2 SVGIG (reference sequence). The CDR3 is 15 residues long. The CDR3 loop is CAASGGGDNRYEQYF. The CDR3 DNA follows: TGTGCCGCTTCCGGTGGGGGGGACAATAGATACGAGCAGTACTTC. Full variable domain (rest looked up from reference TRBV30 and TRBJ2-7): SQTIHQWPATLVQPVGSPLSLECTVEGTSNPNLYWYRQAAGRGLQLLFYSVGIGQISSEVPQNLSASRPQDRQFILSSKKLLLSDSGFYLCAASGGGDNRYEQYFGPGTRLTVT.

This clonotype appeared many times. The chain has TRBV12-3 or TRBV12-4 and TRBJ2-7; TRBD2 might be the D (5 bases). The CDR3 contains 14 residues. The V end was cut by 6 bases, the J end by 3 bases, with 15 bases between. The CDR3 coding sequence is TGTGCCAGCAGCCTCGGATCGGGGATCTACGAGCAGTACTTC. This translates into CASSLGSGIYEQYF.

This clonotype was seen ten or more times. This chain joins TRBV29-1 and TRBJ1-1; D possibly corresponds to TRBD1 (6 bases). Germline assignment: CDR1 SQVTM and CDR2 ANQGSEA. Trimming left V 6 bases short and J 5 bases short, with 16 bases between. The CDR3 spans 13 residues. CDR3 region: CSVAAGARTEAFF. The CDR3 nucleotides are TGCAGCGTGGCCGCGGGGGCGCGGACTGAAGCTTTCTTT.

At least ten counts were recorded for this clonotype. The chain uses TRBV13 and TRBJ2-3, with D uncertain. V was clipped by 4 bases and J by 2 bases, with 16 bases between them. Germline CDR1 reads PRHDT; CDR2 reads FYEKMQ (reference sequence). CDR3 length: 16 amino acids. CDR3 in DNA: TGTGCCAGCAGCTACCCCGGGCAGCACATCACAGATACGCAGTATTTT. Protein product: CASSYPGQHITDTQYF.

This clonotype was recorded at least ten times. CDR3: CASSQYSGGPQETQYF. The DNA for the CDR3 is TGTGCCAGCAGCCAATATAGCGGGGGCCCACAAGAGACCCAGTACTTC. The rearrangement links TRBV3-1 to TRBJ2-5, with TRBD2 matching over 9 bases. V gave up 2 bases and J gave up 2 bases; unmatched junction bases: 6. Germline lookup yields CDR1 LGHDT and CDR2 YNNKEL (reference sequence). The CDR3 totals 16 residues.